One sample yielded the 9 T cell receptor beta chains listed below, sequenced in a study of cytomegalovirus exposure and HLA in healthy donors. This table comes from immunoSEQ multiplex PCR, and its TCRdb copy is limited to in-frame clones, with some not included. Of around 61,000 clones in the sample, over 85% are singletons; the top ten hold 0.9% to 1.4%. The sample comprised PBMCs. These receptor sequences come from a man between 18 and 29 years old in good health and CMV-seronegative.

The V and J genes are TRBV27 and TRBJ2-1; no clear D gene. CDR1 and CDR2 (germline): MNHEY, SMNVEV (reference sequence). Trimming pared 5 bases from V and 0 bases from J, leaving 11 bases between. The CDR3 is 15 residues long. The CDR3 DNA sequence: TGTGCCAGCAGTCCTACTAACCCCTCCTACAATGAGCAGTTCTTC. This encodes CASSPTNPSYNEQFF.

As DNA, the CDR3 is TGTGCCAGCAGTTTCGAGCGCCTCTACGAGCAGTACTTC. Its translation is CASSFERLYEQYF. The chain joins TRBV28 to TRBJ2-7; no definite D call. CDR1 and CDR2 (germline): MDHEN, SYDVKM. The V gene lost 3 bases and the J gene lost 3 bases, with 9 bases spanning the gap. This CDR3 is built from 13 residues.

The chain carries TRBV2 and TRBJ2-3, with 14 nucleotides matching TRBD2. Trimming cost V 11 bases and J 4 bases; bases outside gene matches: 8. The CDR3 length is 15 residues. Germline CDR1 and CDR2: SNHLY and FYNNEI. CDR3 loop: CAGSWGLAGADTQYF. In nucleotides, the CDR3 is TGTGCCGGGTCCTGGGGACTAGCGGGAGCAGATACGCAGTATTTT.

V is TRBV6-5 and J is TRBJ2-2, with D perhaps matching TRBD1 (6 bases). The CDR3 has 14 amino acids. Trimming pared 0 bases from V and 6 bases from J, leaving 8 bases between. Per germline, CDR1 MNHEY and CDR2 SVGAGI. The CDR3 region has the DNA TGTGCCAGCAGTTACTCCGAGGGGGCCGGGGAGCTGTTTTTT. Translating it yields CASSYSEGAGELFF.

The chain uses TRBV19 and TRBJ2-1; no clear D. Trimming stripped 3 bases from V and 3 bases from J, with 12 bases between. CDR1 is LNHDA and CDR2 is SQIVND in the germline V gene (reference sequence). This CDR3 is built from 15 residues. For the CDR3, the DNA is TGTGCCAGTAGTATCTCCCAACTGAACTACAATGAGCAGTTCTTC. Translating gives CASSISQLNYNEQFF.

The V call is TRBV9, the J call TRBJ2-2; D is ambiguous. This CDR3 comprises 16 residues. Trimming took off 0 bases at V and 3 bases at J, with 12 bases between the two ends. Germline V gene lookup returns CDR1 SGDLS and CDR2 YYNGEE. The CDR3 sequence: CASSVVSTGDTGELFF. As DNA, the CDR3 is TGTGCCAGCAGCGTAGTGTCCACCGGAGACACCGGGGAGCTGTTTTTT.

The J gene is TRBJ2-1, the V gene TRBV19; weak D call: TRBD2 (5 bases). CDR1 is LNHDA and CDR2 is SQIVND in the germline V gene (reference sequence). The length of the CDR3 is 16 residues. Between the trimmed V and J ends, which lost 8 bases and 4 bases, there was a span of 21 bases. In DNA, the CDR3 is TGTGCCAGTGCCACCGGGGTGCAGGCCACTTACAATGAGCAGTTCTTC. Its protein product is CASATGVQATYNEQFF.

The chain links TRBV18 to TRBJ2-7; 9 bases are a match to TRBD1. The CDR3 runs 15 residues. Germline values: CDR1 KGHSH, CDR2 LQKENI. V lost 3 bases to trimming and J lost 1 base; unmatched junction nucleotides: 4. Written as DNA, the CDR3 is TGTGCCAGCTCACCGCCGGGACAGGGATCCTACGAGCAGTACTTC. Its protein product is CASSPPGQGSYEQYF.

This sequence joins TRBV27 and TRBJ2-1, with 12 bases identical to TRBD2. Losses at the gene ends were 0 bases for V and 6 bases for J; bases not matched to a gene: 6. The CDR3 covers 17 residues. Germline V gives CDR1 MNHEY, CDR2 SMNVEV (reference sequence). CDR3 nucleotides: TGTGCCAGCAGTTTATCGACCCTAGCGGGAGGGGGCAATGAGCAGTTCTTC. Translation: CASSLSTLAGGGNEQFF.